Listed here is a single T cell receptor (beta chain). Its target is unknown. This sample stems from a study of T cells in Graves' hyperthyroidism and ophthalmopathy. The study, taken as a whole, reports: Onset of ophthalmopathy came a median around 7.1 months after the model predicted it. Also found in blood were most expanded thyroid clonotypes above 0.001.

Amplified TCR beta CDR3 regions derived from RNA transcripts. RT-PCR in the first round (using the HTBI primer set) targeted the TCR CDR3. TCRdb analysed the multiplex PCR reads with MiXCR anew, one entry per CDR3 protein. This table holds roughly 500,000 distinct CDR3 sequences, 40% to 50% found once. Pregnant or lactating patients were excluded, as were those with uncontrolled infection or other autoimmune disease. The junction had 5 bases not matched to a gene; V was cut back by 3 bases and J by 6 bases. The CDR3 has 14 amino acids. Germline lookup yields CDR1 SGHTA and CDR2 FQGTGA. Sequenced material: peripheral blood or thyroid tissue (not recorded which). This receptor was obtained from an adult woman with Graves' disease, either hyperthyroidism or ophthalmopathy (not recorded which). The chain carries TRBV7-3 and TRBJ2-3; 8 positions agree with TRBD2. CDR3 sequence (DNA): TGTGCCAGCAGCTTGAAGCGGGAGTCCGATACGCAGTATTTT. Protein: CASSLKRESDTQYF.